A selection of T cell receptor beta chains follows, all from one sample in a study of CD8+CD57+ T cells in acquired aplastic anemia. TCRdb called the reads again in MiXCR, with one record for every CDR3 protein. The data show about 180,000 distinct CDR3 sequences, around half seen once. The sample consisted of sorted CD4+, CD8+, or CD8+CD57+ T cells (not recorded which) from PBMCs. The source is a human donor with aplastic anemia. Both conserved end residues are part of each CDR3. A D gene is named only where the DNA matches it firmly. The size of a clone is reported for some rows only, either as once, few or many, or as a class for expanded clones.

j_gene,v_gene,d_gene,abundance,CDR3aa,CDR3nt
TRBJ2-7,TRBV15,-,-,CATSRDRASSPPGRSFYEQYF,TGTGCCACCAGCAGAGATCGGGCCAGCTCACCACCGGGCAGGAGTTTCTACGAGCAGTACTTC
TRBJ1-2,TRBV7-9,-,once,CASSSPTGTYGYTF,TGTGCCAGCAGCTCGCCGACAGGTACATATGGCTACACCTTC
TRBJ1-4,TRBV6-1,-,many,CASSAPVRGNEKLFF,TGTGCCAGCAGTGCCCCAGTGCGTGGTAATGAAAAACTGTTTTTT
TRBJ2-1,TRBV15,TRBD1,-,CATSVEGQGASEQFF,TGTGCCACCAGCGTCGAGGGACAGGGGGCAAGTGAGCAGTTCTTC
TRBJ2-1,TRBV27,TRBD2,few,CASSGMVGGPYGEQFF,TGTGCCAGCAGTGGAATGGTGGGAGGGCCTTATGGCGAGCAGTTCTTC
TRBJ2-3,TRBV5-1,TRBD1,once,CASSSGQGTDTQYF,TGCGCCAGCAGCTCCGGACAGGGCACAGATACGCAGTATTTT
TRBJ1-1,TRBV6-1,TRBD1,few,CASTQPAGGGTEAFF,TGTGCCTCAACCCAACCGGCAGGGGGAGGCACTGAAGCTTTCTTT
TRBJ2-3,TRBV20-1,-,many,CSARDESDMQYF,TGCAGTGCTAGAGATGAATCAGATATGCAGTATTTT
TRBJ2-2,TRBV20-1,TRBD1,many,CSTRGGNTGELFF,TGCAGTACTAGAGGGGGCAACACCGGGGAGCTGTTTTTT
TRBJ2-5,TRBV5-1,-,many,CASSLGQQETQYF,TGCGCCAGCAGCTTGGGACAGCAAGAGACCCAGTACTTC
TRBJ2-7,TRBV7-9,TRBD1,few,CASSLRGAGGNEQYF,TGTGCCAGCAGCTTAAGGGGCGCAGGGGGAAACGAGCAGTACTTC
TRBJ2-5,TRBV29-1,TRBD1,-,CSVESRTGGQPRLQTQYF,TGCAGCGTCGAATCCAGGACAGGGGGACAACCAAGACTCCAGACCCAGTACTTC
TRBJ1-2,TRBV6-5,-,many,CASSPSGNTF,TGTGCCAGCAGCCCCTCCGGAAACACCTTC
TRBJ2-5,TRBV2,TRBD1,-,CASRPGQGWETQYF,TGTGCCAGCAGGCCGGGACAGGGATGGGAGACCCAGTACTTC
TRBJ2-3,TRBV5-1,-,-,CASSLDRRYTDTQYF,TGCGCCAGCAGCTTGGACAGGCGTTACACAGATACGCAGTATTTT
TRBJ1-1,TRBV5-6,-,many,CASSLTTEAFF,TGTGCCAGCAGCTTGACCACTGAAGCTTTCTTT
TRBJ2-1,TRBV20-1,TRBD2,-,CSASISGGYNEQFF,TGCAGTGCTAGCATTAGCGGGGGGTACAATGAGCAGTTCTTC
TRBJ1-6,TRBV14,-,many,CASSQESQLLAPLHF,TGTGCCAGCAGCCAAGAGTCACAGCTCCTTGCACCCCTCCACTTT
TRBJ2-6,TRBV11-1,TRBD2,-,CASSLGASGRLAGANVLNF,TGTGCCAGCAGCTTGGGAGCTAGCGGGAGGTTAGCTGGGGCCAACGTCCTGAATTTC
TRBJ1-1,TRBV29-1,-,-,CSVIRPGSTTEAFF,TGCAGCGTTATACGGCCGGGGAGTACGACTGAAGCTTTCTTT
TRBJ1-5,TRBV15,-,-,CATSRDRGSKSNQPQHF,TGTGCCACCAGCAGAGATAGGGGCAGCAAAAGCAATCAGCCCCAGCATTTT
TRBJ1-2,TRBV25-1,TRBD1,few,CASSLPAGQVIGGYTF,TGTGCCAGCAGTTTACCGGCGGGACAGGTGATTGGTGGCTACACCTTC
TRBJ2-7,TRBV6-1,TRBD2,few,CASSDGGIAYEQYF,TGTGCCAGCAGTGACGGGGGGATTGCCTACGAGCAGTACTTC
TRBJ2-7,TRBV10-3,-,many,CAIKHDSYEQYF,TGTGCCATCAAGCACGATTCCTACGAGCAGTACTTC
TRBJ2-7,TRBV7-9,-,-,CASSSGYLYEQYF,TGTGCCAGCAGCTCAGGCTACCTGTACGAGCAGTACTTC
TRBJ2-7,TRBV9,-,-,CASSPLQGNEQYF,TGTGCCAGCAGTCCACTTCAGGGGAACGAGCAGTACTTC
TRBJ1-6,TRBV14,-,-,CASSLTGEGWSPLHF,TGTGCCAGCAGCCTAACCGGAGAAGGTTGGTCACCCCTCCACTTT
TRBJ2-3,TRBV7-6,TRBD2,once,CASSFTWTSSSDTQYF,TGTGCCAGCAGCTTTACCTGGACTAGTTCATCAGATACGCAGTATTTT
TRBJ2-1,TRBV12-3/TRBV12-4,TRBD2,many,CASSSLTPSSGRSSEQFF,TGTGCCAGCAGTTCCCTAACACCATCTAGCGGGAGGAGCAGTGAGCAGTTCTTC
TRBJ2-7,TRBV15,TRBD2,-,CATSFRAGTAYEQYF,TGTGCCACCAGCTTCCGAGCGGGGACGGCCTACGAGCAGTACTTC
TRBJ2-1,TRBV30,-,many,CAWSYPGLSSYNEQFF,TGTGCCTGGAGTTACCCGGGACTCAGCTCCTACAATGAGCAGTTCTTC
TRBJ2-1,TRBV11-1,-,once,CASSPSSLNDEQFF,TGCGCCAGCAGCCCCTCCTCCCTTAACGATGAGCAGTTCTTC
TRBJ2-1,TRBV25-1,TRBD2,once,CASSVSGGAYNEQFF,TGTGCCAGCAGCGTCAGCGGGGGGGCCTACAATGAGCAGTTCTTC
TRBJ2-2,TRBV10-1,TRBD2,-,CASLGLAGGNTGELFF,TGCGCCAGCCTGGGGCTAGCGGGGGGGAACACCGGGGAGCTGTTTTTT
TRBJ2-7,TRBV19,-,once,CASAGAGGYEQYF,TGTGCCAGCGCCGGGGCCGGTGGCTACGAGCAGTACTTC
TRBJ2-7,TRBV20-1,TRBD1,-,CSARDQAGQGPYEQYF,TGCAGTGCTAGAGACCAAGCCGGACAGGGACCCTACGAGCAGTACTTC
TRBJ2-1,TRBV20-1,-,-,CSATPTSRGYNEQFF,TGCAGTGCTACGCCAACTAGTAGGGGGTACAATGAGCAGTTCTTC
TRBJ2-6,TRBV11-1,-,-,CASSLGQVSGANVLTF,TGTGCCAGCAGCTTGGGACAAGTCTCTGGGGCCAACGTCCTGACTTTC
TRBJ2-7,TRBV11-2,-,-,CASSSDTTYEQYF,TGTGCCAGCAGTTCAGACACCACCTACGAGCAGTACTTC
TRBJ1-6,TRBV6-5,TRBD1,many,CASSRGRGNSPLHF,TGTGCCAGCAGCAGGGGGCGCGGTAATTCACCCCTCCACTTT
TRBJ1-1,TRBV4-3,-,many,CASSLMIGTSNTEAFF,TGCGCCAGCAGCCTCATGATCGGGACATCGAACACTGAAGCTTTCTTT
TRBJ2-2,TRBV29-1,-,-,CSVKIGGTGELFF,TGCAGCGTTAAAATAGGGGGAACCGGGGAGCTGTTTTTT
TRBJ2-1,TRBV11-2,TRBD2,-,CASSPRSGGAYNEQFF,TGTGCCAGCAGCCCTCGCAGCGGGGGAGCTTACAATGAGCAGTTCTTC
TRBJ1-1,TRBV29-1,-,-,CSVEEGGWGTEAFF,TGCAGCGTTGAAGAGGGAGGGTGGGGCACTGAAGCTTTCTTT
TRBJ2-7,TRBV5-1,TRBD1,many,CASSLSQRQGRLGEQYF,TGCGCCAGCAGCTTGAGCCAACGACAGGGGCGGTTAGGCGAGCAGTACTTC
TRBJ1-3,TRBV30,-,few,CAWETGTLSGNTIYF,TGTGCCTGGGAGACCGGGACCCTCTCTGGAAACACCATATATTTT
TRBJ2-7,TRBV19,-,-,CASSTRREDEQYF,TGTGCCAGTAGTACCCGCAGGGAGGACGAGCAGTACTTC
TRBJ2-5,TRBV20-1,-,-,CSALGGPQETQYF,TGCAGTGCTCTCGGGGGTCCGCAAGAGACCCAGTACTTC
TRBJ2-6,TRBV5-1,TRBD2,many,CASSLAGGLGANVLTF,TGCGCCAGCAGCTTGGCGGGGGGGCTTGGGGCCAACGTCCTGACTTTC
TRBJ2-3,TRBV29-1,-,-,CSLGAGGGGTDTQYF,TGCAGCTTAGGTGCAGGGGGAGGGGGCACAGATACGCAGTATTTT
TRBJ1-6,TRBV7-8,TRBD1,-,CASSLVWTGSNSPLHF,TGTGCCAGCAGCTTAGTATGGACAGGGAGTAATTCACCCCTCCACTTT
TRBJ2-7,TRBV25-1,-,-,CASAAGTYEQYF,TGTGCCAGCGCGGCCGGTACCTACGAGCAGTACTTC
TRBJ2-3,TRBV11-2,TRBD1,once,CASTHRGVSLDTQYF,TGTGCCAGTACCCACAGGGGGGTCAGTCTGGATACGCAGTATTTT